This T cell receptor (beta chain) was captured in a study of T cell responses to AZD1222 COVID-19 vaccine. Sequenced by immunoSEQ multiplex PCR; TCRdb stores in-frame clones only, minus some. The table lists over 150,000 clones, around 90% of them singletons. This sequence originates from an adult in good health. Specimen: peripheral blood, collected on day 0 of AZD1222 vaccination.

The CDR3 loop reads CASSPRSAPRNEQFF. The CDR3 DNA sequence: TGTGCCAGCAGCCCTCGGAGCGCTCCGAGGAATGAGCAGTTCTTC. The chain couples TRBV11-3 to TRBJ2-1, with D unclear. V was cut by 5 bases and J by 7 bases, with 18 bases left in between. Germline V gene data show CDR1 as SGHNT and CDR2 as YENEEA. CDR3 length: 15 amino acids.